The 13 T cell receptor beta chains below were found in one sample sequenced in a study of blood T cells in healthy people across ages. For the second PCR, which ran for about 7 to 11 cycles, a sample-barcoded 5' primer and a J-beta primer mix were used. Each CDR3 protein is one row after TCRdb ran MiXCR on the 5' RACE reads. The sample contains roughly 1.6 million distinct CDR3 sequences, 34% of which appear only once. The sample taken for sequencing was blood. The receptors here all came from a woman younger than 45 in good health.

The CDR3 sequence is CASSSGLMTDTQYF. The CDR3 bases are TGTGCCAGCAGCTCGGGTCTTATGACAGATACGCAGTATTTT. The chain carries TRBV7-3 and TRBJ2-3; D is unclear. Looked up from germline, CDR1 is SGHTA and CDR2 is FQGTGA. This CDR3 contains 14 residues. Trimming removed 4 bases at V and 3 bases at J, with 11 bases between.

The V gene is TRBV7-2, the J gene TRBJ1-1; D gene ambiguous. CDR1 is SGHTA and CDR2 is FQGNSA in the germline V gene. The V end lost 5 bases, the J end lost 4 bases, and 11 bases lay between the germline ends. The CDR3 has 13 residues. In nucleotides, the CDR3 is TGTGCCAGCAGCATCATGGAGGGCACTGAAGCTTTCTTT. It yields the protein CASSIMEGTEAFF.

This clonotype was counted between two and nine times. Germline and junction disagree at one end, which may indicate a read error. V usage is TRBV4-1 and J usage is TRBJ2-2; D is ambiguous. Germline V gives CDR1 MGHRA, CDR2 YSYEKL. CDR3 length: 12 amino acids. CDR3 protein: CASSPLSGELFF. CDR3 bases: TGTGCCAGCAGCCCACTGAGCGGGGAGCTGTTTTTT.

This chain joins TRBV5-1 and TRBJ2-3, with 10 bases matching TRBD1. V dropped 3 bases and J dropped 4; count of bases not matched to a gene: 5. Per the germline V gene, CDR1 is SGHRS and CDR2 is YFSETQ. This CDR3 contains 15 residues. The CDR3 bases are TGCGCCAGCAGCTATCAAGGGACAGGGGCAGATACGCAGTATTTT. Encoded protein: CASSYQGTGADTQYF. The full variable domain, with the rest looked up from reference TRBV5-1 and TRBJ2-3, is KAGVTQTPRYLIKTRGQQVTLSCSPISGHRSVSWYQQTPGQGLQFLFEYFSETQRNKGNFPGRFSGRQFSNSRSEMNVSTLELGDSALYLCASSYQGTGADTQYFGPGTRLTVL.

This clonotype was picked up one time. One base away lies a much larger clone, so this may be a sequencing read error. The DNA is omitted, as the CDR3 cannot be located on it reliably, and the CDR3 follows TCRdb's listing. The CDR3 protein is CATSRAANYGCTF. The rearrangement uses TRBV6-1 and TRBJ1-2. The CDR3 sequence runs 13 residues, both termini included. The germline CDR1 and CDR2 sequences are MNHNS and SASEGT.

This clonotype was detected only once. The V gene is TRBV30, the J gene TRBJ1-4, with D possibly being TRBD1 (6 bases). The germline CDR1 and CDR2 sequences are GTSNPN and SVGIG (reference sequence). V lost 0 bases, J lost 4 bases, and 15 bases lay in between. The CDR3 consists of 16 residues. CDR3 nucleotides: TGTGCCTGGAGTGTACGGCTCGGCAGGGGTAATGAAAAACTGTTTTTT. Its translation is CAWSVRLGRGNEKLFF.

CDR3 nucleotide sequence: TGTGCCAGCACCCTCGGGACTAGCGGGAATTACCAAGAGACCCAGTACTTC. Amino acids: CASTLGTSGNYQETQYF. J is TRBJ2-5 and V is TRBV12-3 or TRBV12-4; 13 bases line up with TRBD2. CDR3 length: 17 residues. With V trimmed by 7 bases and J by 0 bases, 8 bases remained unmatched.

The CDR3 is CASSMAPGRYEQYF. The CDR3 DNA is TGTGCCAGTAGTATGGCACCGGGTCGCTACGAGCAGTACTTC. This chain uses TRBV19 with TRBJ2-7, with D unclear. Germline V gives CDR1 LNHDA, CDR2 SQIVND (reference sequence). The ends were cut back, 3 bases at V and 3 bases at J, with 12 bases in the middle. The CDR3 runs 14 residues.

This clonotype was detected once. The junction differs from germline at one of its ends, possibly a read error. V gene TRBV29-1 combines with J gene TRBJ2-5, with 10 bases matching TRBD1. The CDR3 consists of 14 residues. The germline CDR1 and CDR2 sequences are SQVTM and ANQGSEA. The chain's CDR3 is CSVVRDRGREIQYF. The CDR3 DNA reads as TGCAGCGTTGTTAGGGACAGGGGTCGAGAGATCCAGTACTTC.

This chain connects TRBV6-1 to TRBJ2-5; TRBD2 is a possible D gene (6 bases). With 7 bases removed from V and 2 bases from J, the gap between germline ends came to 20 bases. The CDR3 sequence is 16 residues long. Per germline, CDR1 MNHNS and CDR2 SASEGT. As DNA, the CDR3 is TGTGCCAGCACCACGATGGGGTGGGACTTTCAAGAGACCCAGTACTTC. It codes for CASTTMGWDFQETQYF.

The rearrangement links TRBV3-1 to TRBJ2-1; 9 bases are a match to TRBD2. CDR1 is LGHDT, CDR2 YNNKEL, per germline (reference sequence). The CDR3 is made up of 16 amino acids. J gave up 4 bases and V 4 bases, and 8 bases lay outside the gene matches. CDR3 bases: TGTGCCAGCAGCCCGTTTAGCGGGGGTATTTACAATGAGCAGTTCTTC. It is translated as CASSPFSGGIYNEQFF.

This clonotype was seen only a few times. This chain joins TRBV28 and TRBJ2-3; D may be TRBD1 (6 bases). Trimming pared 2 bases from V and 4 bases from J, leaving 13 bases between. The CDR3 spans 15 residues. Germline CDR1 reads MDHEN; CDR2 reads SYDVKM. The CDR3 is CASSLRDIGSDTQYF. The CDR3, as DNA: TGTGCCAGCAGTTTAAGGGACATAGGATCAGATACGCAGTATTTT. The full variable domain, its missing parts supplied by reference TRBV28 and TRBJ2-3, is DVKVTQSSRYLVKRTGEKVFLECVQDMDHENMFWYRQDPGLGLRLIYFSYDVKMKEKGDIPEGYSVSREKKERFSLILESASTNQTSMYLCASSLRDIGSDTQYFGPGTRLTVL.

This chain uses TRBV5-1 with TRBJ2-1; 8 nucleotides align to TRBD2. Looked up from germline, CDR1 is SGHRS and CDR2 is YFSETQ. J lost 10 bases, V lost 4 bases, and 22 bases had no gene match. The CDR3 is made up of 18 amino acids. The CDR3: CASSPPGISGGAQEEQFF. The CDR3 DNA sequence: TGCGCCAGCAGCCCCCCGGGGATAAGCGGGGGAGCCCAGGAGGAGCAGTTCTTC.